One T cell receptor (beta chain) is described in this entry. Its antigen is currently unknown. Germline loops: CDR1 SGHVS, CDR2 FQNEAQ. Trimming took 5 bases from V and 5 from J; bases not matched to a gene: 9. The CDR3 has 14 amino acids. Repertoires were generated with immunoSEQ multiplex PCR, while TCRdb's copy carries only in-frame clones and drops some. The top ten clones hold about 5% of a sample with under 150,000 clones, about nine tenths of them seen once. This sample is part of a study of T cell responses to AZD1222 COVID-19 vaccine. Findings and caveats of the study: Baseline seropositivity characterized only six AZD1222 recipients. Spike-specific TCR breadth rose after two AZD1222 doses, and depth rose as well. Possibly, clonal diversity was underestimated; donors were largely white British and included more females.

The chain uses TRBV7-8 and TRBJ2-7, with 7 bases identical to TRBD1. The TCR comes from an adult in good health. Specimen: peripheral blood, collected on day 0 of AZD1222 vaccination. Written as DNA, the CDR3 is TGTGCCAGCAGCCCACAGGGGTATGCTGACGAGCAGTACTTC. This gives the protein CASSPQGYADEQYF.